This is a list of T cell receptor beta chains from one sample in a study of blood T cell repertoires in COVID-19. The table came from immunoSEQ multiplex PCR; TCRdb's copy has only in-frame clones and leaves some out. Among roughly 210,000 clones listed, about 87% were seen once. The sequenced sample was peripheral blood. The receptors here all came from a man between 70 and 80 years old with acute or convalescent COVID-19. Both conserved end residues are part of each CDR3. A D gene is named only where the DNA matches it firmly. Not all rows give a size; the values are once, few, many and, for expanded clones, a class.

V gene	clone size	D gene	J gene	CDR3 DNA	CDR3 protein
TRBV29-1	-	-	TRBJ1-1	TGCAGCGTTGTTCCAGACACGAACACTGAAGCTTTCTTT	CSVVPDTNTEAFF
TRBV6-5	few	TRBD1	TRBJ1-6	TGTGCCAGTCGGTCCGGACAGGGAGGATCACCCCTCCACTTT	CASRSGQGGSPLHF
TRBV7-2	-	-	TRBJ1-2	TGTGCCAGCAGCTCCAACAGCTATGGCTACACCTTC	CASSSNSYGYTF
TRBV7-2	-	-	TRBJ1-1	TGTGCCAGCAGCCCTAGTAAAAAAACTGAAGCTTTCTTT	CASSPSKKTEAFF
TRBV2	-	TRBD1	TRBJ2-3	TGTGCCAGCAGTGGACAGGGGGCATCAGATACGCAGTATTTT	CASSGQGASDTQYF
TRBV6-5	-	-	TRBJ1-2	TGTGCCAGCAGTTACTCGATCGCAGCGCCTAACTATGGCTACACCTTC	CASSYSIAAPNYGYTF
TRBV5-5	once	TRBD1	TRBJ2-6	TGTGCCAGCGAGCAGGGGGCAGGTTCTGGGGCCAACGTCCTGACTTTC	CASEQGAGSGANVLTF
TRBV11-2	-	-	TRBJ2-2	TGTGCCAGCAGCCACCCGCGCCCCCTTAACACCGGGGAGCTGTTTTTT	CASSHPRPLNTGELFF
TRBV7-8	-	-	TRBJ1-1	TGTGCCAGCAGCTTCGTGGGGGGGAAGAACACTGAAGCTTTCTTT	CASSFVGGKNTEAFF
TRBV15	once	-	TRBJ2-2	TGTGCCACCAGCAGAGGGGCAGGGCACACCGGGGAGCTGTTTTTT	CATSRGAGHTGELFF
TRBV5-1	-	-	TRBJ1-1	TGCGCCAGCAGCTTGGCCTGGCAGAACACTGAAGCTTTCTTT	CASSLAWQNTEAFF
TRBV7-9	-	-	TRBJ1-2	TGTGCCAGCAGCTCACGACAGCCTCTTTTGAACTATGGCTACACCTTC	CASSSRQPLLNYGYTF
TRBV7-2	-	-	TRBJ2-1	TGTGCCAGCAGCCCCGATGACTATGAGCAGTTCTTC	CASSPDDYEQFF
TRBV18	-	TRBD2	TRBJ2-1	TGTGCCAGCTCACCACTAGCGGGAGCGTATGAGCAGTTCTTC	CASSPLAGAYEQFF
TRBV2	-	TRBD1	TRBJ1-3	TGTGCCAGCTTACAGGGGTCCGGAAACACCATATATTTT	CASLQGSGNTIYF